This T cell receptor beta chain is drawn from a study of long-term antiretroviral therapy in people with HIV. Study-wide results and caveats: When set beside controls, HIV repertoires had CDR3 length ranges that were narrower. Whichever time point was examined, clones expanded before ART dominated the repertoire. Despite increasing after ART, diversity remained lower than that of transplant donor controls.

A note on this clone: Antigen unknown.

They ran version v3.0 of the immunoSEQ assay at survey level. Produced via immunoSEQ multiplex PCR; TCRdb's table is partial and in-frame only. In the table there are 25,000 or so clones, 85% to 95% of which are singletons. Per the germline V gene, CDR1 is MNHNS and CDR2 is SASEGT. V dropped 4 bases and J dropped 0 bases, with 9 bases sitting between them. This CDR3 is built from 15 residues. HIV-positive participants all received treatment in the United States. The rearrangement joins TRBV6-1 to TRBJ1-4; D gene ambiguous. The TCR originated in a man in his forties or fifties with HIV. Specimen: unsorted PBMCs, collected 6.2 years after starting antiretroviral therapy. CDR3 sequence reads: CASSVKPSTNEKLFF. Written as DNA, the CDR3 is TGTGCCAGCAGTGTAAAGCCTTCAACTAATGAAAAACTGTTTTTT.